Listed here are 13 T cell receptor beta chains from one sample, sequenced in a study of read filtering for tumor transcriptome and immune sequencing. The library was built from roughly 400 ng RNA with molecular barcoded adaptors for alpha/delta and beta/gamma chains. TCRdb re-called the reads through MiXCR, storing one row per CDR3 protein. Of 100,000 to 150,000 distinct CDR3 sequences listed, over 10% are singletons. Sequencing was performed on a population of CD138-negative cells sorted from bone marrow. Receptor source: a donor at least 40 years old with multiple myeloma.

This clonotype was counted ten times or more. This chain connects TRBV9 to TRBJ2-1; 7 nucleotides match TRBD2. Per the germline V gene, CDR1 is SGDLS and CDR2 is YYNGEE. V shed 3 bases and J 1 base; nucleotides not matched to a gene: 7. The CDR3 is 16 amino acids. The CDR3 is CASSGTMGGSYNEQFF. In nucleotides, the CDR3 is TGTGCCAGCAGCGGGACGATGGGGGGGTCCTACAATGAGCAGTTCTTC.

At least ten counts were recorded for this clonotype. The chain employs TRBV27 and TRBJ1-6, with a weak D call TRBD1 (5 bases). V lost 5 bases to trimming and J lost 14 bases, with 19 bases between them. Germline V gene lookup returns CDR1 MNHEY and CDR2 SMNVEV (reference sequence). This CDR3 has 14 amino acids. CDR3 nucleotides: TGTGCCAGCAGTACGTGGGACGGTCCAACCGCCCTCCACTTT. It specifies CASSTWDGPTALHF.

This clonotype was recorded at least ten times. The chain joins TRBV7-3 to TRBJ2-1; possibly TRBD1 for D (5 bases). The V and J ends lost 4 bases and 0 bases respectively, with 7 bases between them. This CDR3 region has 14 residues. Looked up from germline, CDR1 is SGHTA and CDR2 is FQGTGA. CDR3 coding DNA: TGTGCCAGCAGCTGGGGCGGCTCCTACAATGAGCAGTTCTTC. As protein: CASSWGGSYNEQFF.

The CDR3 DNA sequence: TGTGCCTGGAGTCCACGCTCTGGAAACACCATATATTTT. It translates to CAWSPRSGNTIYF. J is TRBJ1-3 and V is TRBV30; D gene uncertain. CDR3 length equals 13 residues. From germline, CDR1 is GTSNPN and CDR2 SVGIG (reference sequence). Trimming took 2 bases from V and 0 from J, leaving 5 bases between them.

This clonotype was recorded many times. V is TRBV10-2 and J is TRBJ1-1, with a possible D match to TRBD1 (6 bases). The CDR3 has 14 residues. Trimming pared 4 bases from V and 6 bases from J, leaving 15 bases between. Per germline, CDR1 WSHSY and CDR2 SAAADI. CDR3: CASSGRDIKSEAFF. The CDR3 DNA is TGCGCCAGCAGTGGGAGGGACATCAAATCTGAAGCTTTCTTT.

Comment on this clonotype: A much larger clone lies a single base off, so this may be a read error. The rearrangement links TRBV20-1 to TRBJ2-3, with D possibly being TRBD2 (5 bases). Between the trimmed V and J ends, which lost 7 bases and 2 bases, there was a span of 10 bases. The CDR3 is 12 amino acids. Germline CDR1 reads DFQATT; CDR2 reads SNEGSKA (reference sequence). The CDR3 nucleotides are TGCAGTGTCCCCGGGGACACAGATACGCAGTATTTT. Translated, it gives CSVPGDTDTQYF.

This clonotype has just one count. At one of its ends the junction is not consistent with the germline gene, which may arise from a read error. This chain joins TRBV4-2 and TRBJ2-1, with TRBD1 matching 11 bases. This CDR3 has 17 amino acids. Germline-derived CDR1 and CDR2 are LGHNA and YNFKEQ. CDR3 sequence (DNA): TGTGACAGCAGCCAAGCTGGCGGGACAGGGGGATACAATGAGCAGTTCTTC. Protein: CDSSQAGGTGGYNEQFF.

There are many counts of this clonotype. The chain is built from TRBV6-6 and TRBJ2-1; 11 bases are a match to TRBD2. The CDR3 sequence is 14 residues long. After removal of 8 bases from V and 7 bases from J, the junction contained 7 bases not matched to a gene. Germline V CDR1 and CDR2: MNHNY, SVGAGI (reference sequence). The CDR3 DNA sequence: TGTGCCAGCCTATTAGCGGGAGGGCCGAATGAGCAGTTCTTC. This translates into CASLLAGGPNEQFF.

On this clonotype itself: An end of the junction does not agree with germline; a read error may underlie this. The rearrangement links TRBV29-1 to TRBJ1-5; D not certain. Germline loops: CDR1 SQVTM, CDR2 ANQGSEA. There are 12 residues in the CDR3. CDR3 in DNA: TGCGGCGTTGTAGCTCCGGGTCAGCCCCAGCATTTT. Translation: CGVVAPGQPQHF.

This clonotype was detected once. One junction end disagrees with the germline gene, perhaps due to a read error. The genes are TRBV5-1 and TRBJ2-1; 10 bases are a match to TRBD2. CDR1 SGHRS and CDR2 YFSETQ come from the germline V gene. CDR3 length: 16 residues. The CDR3 sequence is CASSPTGLAVYKEQFF. CDR3 coding DNA: TGCGCCAGCAGCCCCACAGGACTAGCGGTGTACAAGGAGCAGTTCTTC.

This clonotype appeared many times. V usage is TRBV6-5 and J usage is TRBJ2-1, with TRBD2 as a possible D gene (5 bases). V was pared by 0 bases and J by 5 bases, with 14 bases between. The germline V gene has CDR1 MNHEY and CDR2 SVGAGI. The CDR3 runs to 16 residues. As DNA, the CDR3 is TGTGCCAGCAGTTACTCTAGTTTGACTACAAACAATGAGCAGTTCTTC. Translating gives CASSYSSLTTNNEQFF.

This clonotype was observed a few times. The gene calls are TRBV29-1 and TRBJ2-3; 10 nucleotides align to TRBD2. The CDR3 is made up of 16 amino acids. With V trimmed by 5 bases and J by 2 bases, 10 bases remained unmatched. In germline, CDR1 is SQVTM, CDR2 ANQGSEA. The CDR3 here is CSVPFVAGGPTDTQYF. In DNA form, the CDR3 reads TGCAGCGTTCCTTTTGTAGCGGGAGGACCCACAGATACGCAGTATTTT.

Note on this clonotype: A much larger clone differs by one base, so this may be a read error. The chain recombines TRBV7-9 with TRBJ2-2; tentatively, D is TRBD2 (5 bases). Germline CDR1 and CDR2: SEHNR and FQNEAQ (reference sequence). The CDR3 is 14 residues long. The chain's CDR3 is CASSSTENTGELLF. The CDR3, as DNA: TGTGCCAGCAGTAGCACAGAGAACACCGGGGAGCTGCTTTTT.